This passage covers 28 T cell receptor beta chains from one sample sequenced in a study of shared clonotypes between healthy human individuals. Clones were read by immunoSEQ multiplex PCR, and TCRdb kept only the in-frame ones, dropping some. The sample lists about 1.1 million clones, approximately 80% seen once, with about 0.52% in the top ten. The material sequenced was memory CD4+ T cells from PBMCs. Subset here: CD45RA-negative fraction. These receptors were taken from a man between 18 and 35 years old in good health. Some clones in this sample may be carry-over from other donors' samples.

V is TRBV19 and J is TRBJ1-2, with TRBD1 matching 8 bases. The CDR3 is 14 residues long. V was pared by 4 bases and J by 4 bases, with 5 bases of the junction left unmatched. Looked up from germline, CDR1 is LNHDA and CDR2 is SQIVND (reference sequence). This chain's CDR3 is CASSTRGRGYGYTF. The CDR3 nucleotides read TGTGCCAGTAGTACCAGGGGGCGCGGCTATGGCTACACCTTC. Complete variable domain (other parts from reference TRBV19 and TRBJ1-2): DGGITQSPKYLFRKEGQNVTLSCEQNLNHDAMYWYRQDPGQGLRLIYYSQIVNDFQKGDIAEGYSVSREKKESFPLTVTSAQKNPTAFYLCASSTRGRGYGYTFGSGTRLTVV.

This clone was seen more than once but under ten times. The DNA of the CDR3 is TGTGCCAGCAGCTTGGCCTCGTCGGGCAATGAGCAGTTCTTC. It codes for CASSLASSGNEQFF. The chain couples TRBV7-9 to TRBJ2-1; no clear D gene. Per germline, CDR1 SEHNR and CDR2 FQNEAQ (reference sequence). The CDR3 covers 14 residues. Trimming took 3 bases from V and 6 from J, leaving 12 bases between them.

The chain is built from TRBV12-1 and TRBJ1-1. TRBV12-1 constitutes a pseudogene. This CDR3 spans 15 amino acids. CDR3 region: CASRPFERSETEAFF. The CDR3 coding sequence is TGTGCCAGCAGACCCTTTGAGCGCTCCGAGACTGAAGCTTTCTTT.

This rearrangement joins TRBV28 to TRBJ1-5; D gene ambiguous. The ends were cut back, 6 bases at V and 2 bases at J, with 11 bases in the middle. Germline CDR1 is MDHEN and CDR2 is SYDVKM. The CDR3 sequence is 14 residues long. The CDR3 nucleotides read TGTGCCAGCAGGGCCGGACTTGGCAATCAGCCCCAGCATTTT. It specifies CASRAGLGNQPQHF.

The chain carries TRBV7-9 and TRBJ2-7, with D tentatively TRBD2 (6 bases). The CDR3 runs 15 residues. With 5 bases removed from V and 6 bases from J, the gap between germline ends came to 20 bases. Germline loops: CDR1 SEHNR, CDR2 FQNEAQ (reference sequence). CDR3 nucleotides: TGTGCCAGCAGCCGGGCGACTAGTAAGAGCCTCGAGCAGTACTTC. Protein: CASSRATSKSLEQYF.

DNA of the CDR3: TGTGCCAGCAGCTTAGAGGTCAGCTACGAGCAGTACTTC. Residues: CASSLEVSYEQYF. V gene TRBV7-2 combines with J gene TRBJ2-7; no clear D gene. This CDR3 has 13 residues. V lost 1 base to trimming and J lost 3 bases, with 7 bases between them. CDR1 is SGHTA, CDR2 FQGNSA, per germline.

V usage is TRBV7-2 and J usage is TRBJ2-4, with a tentative D call TRBD2 (6 bases). There are 14 residues in the CDR3. Germline values: CDR1 SGHTA, CDR2 FQGNSA. The V end was cut by 1 base, the J end by 6 bases, with 10 bases between. CDR3: CASSLGPGLNIQYF. CDR3 coding DNA: TGTGCCAGCAGCTTAGGCCCGGGACTAAACATTCAGTACTTC.

The chain carries TRBV9 and TRBJ2-5; D is undetermined. Looked up from germline, CDR1 is SGDLS and CDR2 is YYNGEE. The CDR3 spans 13 residues. Trimming stripped 2 bases from V and 5 bases from J, with 10 bases between. The CDR3 bases are TGTGCCAGCAGCGTCTTCGGCGAGGAGACCCAGTACTTC. As protein: CASSVFGEETQYF.

As for this clone: The same CDR3 also results from other DNA sequences found in this sample. This chain uses TRBV5-1 with TRBJ1-2, with 7 bases matching TRBD1. The CDR3 extends over 15 amino acids. The germline CDR1 and CDR2 sequences are SGHRS and YFSETQ. Germline trimming cut 0 bases from V and 3 bases from J; bases unmatched to any gene: 5. The CDR3 is CASSLVGGGDYGYTF. Written as DNA, the CDR3 is TGCGCCAGCAGCTTGGTGGGAGGGGGCGACTATGGCTACACCTTC.

The CDR3 sequence is CASNFFGGQNSPLHF. DNA for the CDR3: TGTGCCAGCAACTTCTTTGGGGGGCAGAATTCACCCCTCCACTTT. The chain couples TRBV2 to TRBJ1-6, with D possibly being TRBD1 (6 bases). Germline V CDR1 and CDR2: SNHLY, FYNNEI. The CDR3 is made up of 15 amino acids. The V end was cut by 7 bases, the J end by 7 bases, with 17 bases between. The complete variable domain, with remaining parts taken from reference TRBV2 and TRBJ1-6, reads EPEVTQTPSHQVTQMGQEVILRCVPISNHLYFYWYRQILGQKVEFLVSFYNNEISEKSEIFDDQFSVERPDGSNFTLKIRSTKLEDSAMYFCASNFFGGQNSPLHFGNGTRLTVT.

The genes are TRBV6-5 and TRBJ1-2, with D perhaps matching TRBD1 (6 bases). CDR3 length: 16 residues. Germline CDR1 reads MNHEY; CDR2 reads SVGAGI. V was trimmed by 2 bases and J by 4 bases, leaving 17 bases between them. The CDR3 nucleotides are TGTGCCAGCAGTTACGGGCAGGGGCCTCGTGGCTATGGCTACACCTTC. This encodes CASSYGQGPRGYGYTF.

The rearrangement uses TRBV5-1 and TRBJ2-3; 9 bases are a match to TRBD1. This CDR3 has 17 amino acids. Germline loops: CDR1 SGHRS, CDR2 YFSETQ. J gave up 2 bases and V 0 bases, and 7 bases lay outside the gene matches. The CDR3 nucleotides read TGCGCCAGCAGCTTGGCAATGGGGACAGGGTTCACAGATACGCAGTATTTT. It yields the protein CASSLAMGTGFTDTQYF. Based on the CDR3 plus reference TRBV5-1 and TRBJ2-3, the full variable domain is KAGVTQTPRYLIKTRGQQVTLSCSPISGHRSVSWYQQTPGQGLQFLFEYFSETQRNKGNFPGRFSGRQFSNSRSEMNVSTLELGDSALYLCASSLAMGTGFTDTQYFGPGTRLTVL.

The chain carries TRBV5-6 and TRBJ2-2; no clear D. V gave up 2 bases and J gave up 5 bases, with 7 bases separating them. Germline V gene data show CDR1 as SGHDT and CDR2 as YYEEEE. The CDR3 is made up of 13 amino acids. This CDR3 is CASSFQVTGELFF. CDR3 bases: TGTGCCAGCAGCTTTCAAGTTACCGGGGAGCTGTTTTTT.

This clone was counted only a few times. This sample includes further DNA sequences coding for the same CDR3. The chain couples TRBV2 to TRBJ2-1; D not certain. Germline V lookup: CDR1 SNHLY, CDR2 FYNNEI. Between the trimmed V and J ends, which lost 6 bases and 5 bases, there was a span of 5 bases. The CDR3 sequence is 11 residues long. The CDR3 nucleotides read TGTGCCAGCAGCTATGACAATGAGCAGTTCTTC. Its protein product is CASSYDNEQFF.

The J gene is TRBJ1-1, the V gene TRBV7-6; 10 bases map to TRBD1. CDR3 size: 14 residues. V trimming: 5 bases; J trimming: 5 bases; junction bases outside the gene matches: 5. The V gene's germline CDR1 is SGHVS and CDR2 FNYEAQ. In DNA form, the CDR3 reads TGTGCCAGCAGCATAGGACAGGGGGTTACTGAAGCTTTCTTT. Translated: CASSIGQGVTEAFF.

The chain carries TRBV2 and TRBJ1-2; unclear D gene. This CDR3 spans 11 amino acids. The ends were cut back, 9 bases at V and 0 bases at J, with 5 bases in the middle. The V gene's germline CDR1 is SNHLY and CDR2 FYNNEI. CDR3 nucleotides: TGTGCCAGTGGAACTAACTATGGCTACACCTTC. Translating it yields CASGTNYGYTF.

The rearrangement uses TRBV25-1 and TRBJ1-2; D is unclear. The CDR3 length is 13 residues. The V and J ends lost 1 base and 6 bases respectively, with 9 bases between them. Germline V gives CDR1 MGHDK, CDR2 SYGVNS. CDR3 region: CASSEWYGDGYTF. The CDR3 nucleotides read TGTGCCAGCAGTGAATGGTATGGGGATGGCTACACCTTC.

This clone was seen more than once but under ten times. The V gene is TRBV30, the J gene TRBJ2-2, with D perhaps given as TRBD1 or TRBD2 (6 bases each). The CDR3 runs to 15 residues. Trimming took off 2 bases at V and 5 bases at J, with 15 bases between the two ends. Germline CDR1 GTSNPN, CDR2 SVGIG (reference sequence). The chain's CDR3 is CAWSPLRGRTGELFF. The CDR3 region has the DNA TGTGCCTGGAGTCCACTCCGGGGGCGGACCGGGGAGCTGTTTTTT.

Comments on this clone: Other DNA sequences in this sample translate to the same CDR3. V and J are TRBV5-1 and TRBJ2-5; no reliable D call. With 0 bases removed from V and 2 bases from J, the gap between germline ends came to 5 bases. Looked up from germline, CDR1 is SGHRS and CDR2 is YFSETQ. CDR3 length equals 13 residues. The CDR3, as DNA: TGCGCCAGCAGCTTGGTTCCTCAAGAGACCCAGTACTTC. Amino acid sequence: CASSLVPQETQYF.

Of note for this clone: Other DNA sequences in this specimen translate into the identical CDR3. The J gene is TRBJ1-5, the V gene TRBV7-2; D remains unclear. The germline V gene encodes CDR1 SGHTA and CDR2 FQGNSA. This CDR3 contains 12 residues. The ends were cut back, 3 bases at V and 6 bases at J, with 6 bases in the middle. The CDR3 reads CASSLDGQPQHF. CDR3 nucleotide sequence: TGTGCCAGCAGCTTGGATGGTCAGCCCCAGCATTTT.

The rearrangement joins TRBV29-1 to TRBJ2-1; 7 bases match TRBD2. Germline values: CDR1 SQVTM, CDR2 ANQGSEA. The CDR3 length is 13 residues. Trimming cost V 3 bases and J 5 bases; bases outside gene matches: 4. This CDR3 is CSVEGGTNNEQFF. The CDR3 DNA reads TGCAGCGTTGAGGGAGGGACCAACAATGAGCAGTTCTTC.

The rearrangement uses TRBV7-8 and TRBJ2-1, with 11 bases matching TRBD2. Germline values: CDR1 SGHVS, CDR2 FQNEAQ. There are 16 residues in the CDR3. Unmatched junction bases numbered 7, after V lost 5 bases and J lost 4 bases. The CDR3 spells CASSPGTSGQYNEQFF. The CDR3, as DNA: TGTGCCAGCAGCCCTGGGACTAGCGGACAGTACAATGAGCAGTTCTTC.

The chain employs TRBV5-1 and TRBJ2-5, with D possibly TRBD1 on 5 matching bases. The V gene lost 2 bases and the J gene lost 2 bases, with 19 bases spanning the gap. This CDR3 is 17 amino acids long. CDR1 and CDR2 from the germline V gene are SGHRS and YFSETQ. CDR3 bases: TGCGCCAGCAGCTTCGGTCGGATCGCGACAGAACAAGAGACCCAGTACTTC. Translating it yields CASSFGRIATEQETQYF.

Of note for this clone: The same CDR3 can be traced to other DNA sequences in this sample. V gene TRBV6-5 combines with J gene TRBJ2-1, with 10 bases matching TRBD2. CDR3 size: 15 residues. After removal of 5 bases from V and 4 bases from J, the junction contained 5 bases not matched to a gene. From germline, CDR1 is MNHEY and CDR2 SVGAGI. CDR3 DNA sequence: TGTGCCAGCAGTCGGACTAGCGGATATTACAATGAGCAGTTCTTC. Its translation: CASSRTSGYYNEQFF.

Only one count was recorded for this clone. CDR3 sequence reads: CASSRRAGLTYEQYF. The CDR3 DNA sequence: TGTGCCAGCAGCCGGAGGGCAGGGCTTACCTACGAGCAGTACTTC. V and J are TRBV6-5 and TRBJ2-7; tentatively, D is TRBD2 (6 bases). Germline V gene sequence: CDR1 MNHEY, CDR2 SVGAGI. Trimming cost V 6 bases and J 2 bases, with 17 bases left between them. The CDR3 has 15 amino acids.

In DNA form, the CDR3 reads TGCGCCAGCAGCCAGGTTAATTCGGGACAGGGGGCCTACGAGCAGTACTTC. This translates into CASSQVNSGQGAYEQYF. The gene calls are TRBV4-1 and TRBJ2-7, with TRBD1 matching 11 bases. This CDR3 has 17 residues. With 3 bases clipped from V and 2 bases from J, the junction kept 9 bases outside the gene matches. Looked up from germline, CDR1 is MGHRA and CDR2 is YSYEKL.

The chain employs TRBV6-1 and TRBJ2-5, with D perhaps given as TRBD1 or TRBD2 (5 bases each). V was shortened by 4 bases and J by 2 bases, with 14 bases between the two germline ends. Germline-derived CDR1 and CDR2 are MNHNS and SASEGT. There are 15 residues in the CDR3. The CDR3 reads CASSVTGTIQETQYF. DNA for the CDR3: TGTGCCAGCAGTGTCACCGGGACGATTCAAGAGACCCAGTACTTC.

The chain uses TRBV4-1 and TRBJ2-2, with 15 bases aligning to TRBD2. Trimming took 2 bases from V and 5 from J; bases not matched to a gene: 6. The CDR3 totals 18 residues. Per germline, CDR1 MGHRA and CDR2 YSYEKL. In DNA form, the CDR3 reads TGCGCCAGCAGCCAACAAGGGACTAGCGGGAGGAAAACCGGGGAGCTGTTTTTT. It encodes CASSQQGTSGRKTGELFF.